These 19 T cell receptor beta chains share one sample of origin, sequenced in a study of blood T cell repertoires in COVID-19. TCRdb keeps only in-frame clones here, not all; method: immunoSEQ multiplex PCR. The sample has about 150,000 clones, over 75% seen once; the top ten hold around 0.63%. Specimen: peripheral blood. The receptors shown here come from a man in his sixties with COVID-19, enrolled during active disease.

This clone was seen a handful of times. J is TRBJ1-2 and V is TRBV2; D unresolved. V dropped 6 bases and J dropped 0 bases, with 11 bases sitting between them. Per the germline V gene, CDR1 is SNHLY and CDR2 is FYNNEI. The CDR3 loop spans 14 amino acids. The CDR3: CASRRLVSNYGYTF. CDR3 coding DNA: TGTGCCAGCAGACGACTGGTCTCTAACTATGGCTACACCTTC. The complete variable domain, with remaining parts taken from reference TRBV2 and TRBJ1-2, reads EPEVTQTPSHQVTQMGQEVILRCVPISNHLYFYWYRQILGQKVEFLVSFYNNEISEKSEIFDDQFSVERPDGSNFTLKIRSTKLEDSAMYFCASRRLVSNYGYTFGSGTRLTVV.

The rearrangement uses TRBV3-1 (or the pseudogene TRBV3-2) and TRBJ2-1; TRBD2 matches 12 bases. The CDR3 has 19 residues. Germline V CDR1 and CDR2: LGHDT, YNNKEL (reference sequence). Germline trimming cut 3 bases from V and 12 bases from J; bases unmatched to any gene: 21. CDR3 DNA: TGTGCCAGCAGCCACCTGACTAGCGGGGGTGGCGATGACCGGTTAGTGCAGTTCTTC. Translated: CASSHLTSGGGDDRLVQFF.

The chain joins TRBV2 to TRBJ2-7; the match to TRBD1 covers 10 bases. V shed 6 bases and J 2 bases; nucleotides not matched to a gene: 7. Germline V gives CDR1 SNHLY, CDR2 FYNNEI. The CDR3 has 15 amino acids. CDR3 sequence reads: CASRAGQGKTYEQYF. The CDR3 DNA sequence: TGTGCCAGCAGAGCGGGACAGGGGAAGACCTACGAGCAGTACTTC.

The chain carries TRBV7-3 and TRBJ1-2, with 7 nucleotides matching TRBD1. CDR1 and CDR2 (germline): SGHTA, FQGTGA. There are 15 residues in the CDR3. J lost 3 bases, V lost 4 bases, and 8 bases had no gene match. CDR3 protein: CASSSGPGTDYGYTF. In DNA, the CDR3 is TGTGCCAGCAGCTCGGGTCCCGGGACAGACTATGGCTACACCTTC.

The CDR3 DNA is TGTGCCAGCAGCTTCCCGGGACAGGTGCTTAATTCACCCCTCCACTTT. It encodes CASSFPGQVLNSPLHF. V is TRBV5-8 and J is TRBJ1-6; 8 nucleotides line up with TRBD1. Germline values: CDR1 SGHTS, CDR2 YDEGEE. CDR3 length: 16 amino acids. V lost 2 bases and J lost 6; bases outside the gene matches: 7.

This clone was seen once. The chain links TRBV9 to TRBJ2-7; D is uncertain. CDR3 length: 13 residues. The V end was cut by 4 bases, the J end by 6 bases, with 14 bases between. Germline CDR1 is SGDLS and CDR2 is YYNGEE. This CDR3 reads CASSFLPNREQYF. CDR3 sequence (DNA): TGTGCCAGCAGCTTCCTACCGAATCGCGAGCAGTACTTC.

The chain joins TRBV23-1 to TRBJ2-1, with D possibly being TRBD1 (7 bases). TRBV23-1 has ORF status, its function being uncertain. V lost 6 bases and J 10 bases, leaving 22 bases between the germline ends. The CDR3 spans 15 residues. CDR3 loop: CASSRRTGGVGEQFF. The CDR3 bases are TGCGCCAGCAGCCGTAGGACAGGAGGGGTTGGAGAGCAGTTCTTC.

The V and J genes are TRBV7-2 and TRBJ1-1; the D is unclear. Germline CDR1 and CDR2: SGHTA and FQGNSA. V was cut by 5 bases and J by 2 bases, with 15 bases left in between. The CDR3 totals 15 residues. The CDR3 DNA reads as TGTGCCAGCAGCCCACGGGGAGCGGCAAACACTGAAGCTTTCTTT. Its protein product is CASSPRGAANTEAFF.

The V and J genes are TRBV4-3 and TRBJ1-3, with 10 bases identical to TRBD1. Germline assignment: CDR1 LGHNA and CDR2 YSLEER. There are 17 residues in the CDR3. The junction had 6 bases not matched to a gene; V was cut back by 4 bases and J by 0 bases. CDR3 region: CASSPEGTGDSGNTIYF. CDR3 bases: TGCGCCAGCAGCCCAGAGGGGACAGGGGACTCTGGAAACACCATATATTTT.

The chain is built from TRBV4-3 and TRBJ2-5; no clear D. The ends were cut back, 4 bases at V and 5 bases at J, with 17 bases in the middle. This CDR3 region has 15 residues. CDR1 and CDR2 from the germline V gene are LGHNA and YSLEER. The CDR3: CASSPALGPTETQYF. The CDR3 region has the DNA TGCGCCAGCAGCCCCGCCCTGGGCCCTACGGAGACCCAGTACTTC.

This clone has only a few counts. The chain is built from TRBV7-8 and TRBJ1-2; TRBD1 aligns across 7 bases. The CDR3 is made up of 14 amino acids. V shed 2 bases and J 4 bases; nucleotides not matched to a gene: 4. In germline, CDR1 is SGHVS, CDR2 FQNEAQ. CDR3 bases: TGTGCCAGCAGCTTATCGGGACAGCTCTATGGCTACACCTTC. This codes for CASSLSGQLYGYTF. The full variable domain, in which reference TRBV7-8 and TRBJ1-2 provide the parts outside the CDR3, is GAGVSQSPRYKVAKRGQDVALRCDPISGHVSLFWYQQALGQGPEFLTYFQNEAQLDKSGLPSDRFFAERPEGSVSTLKIQRTQQEDSAVYLCASSLSGQLYGYTFGSGTRLTVV.

The chain carries TRBV19 and TRBJ2-7, with 9 nucleotides matching TRBD1. The CDR3 totals 14 residues. Germline lookup yields CDR1 LNHDA and CDR2 SQIVND (reference sequence). V lost 5 bases to trimming and J lost 5 bases; unmatched junction nucleotides: 7. CDR3 sequence reads: CASSSRTGAHEQYF. The CDR3 nucleotides read TGTGCCAGTAGTTCCCGGACAGGGGCCCACGAGCAGTACTTC. The full variable domain, completed using reference TRBV19 and TRBJ2-7, is DGGITQSPKYLFRKEGQNVTLSCEQNLNHDAMYWYRQDPGQGLRLIYYSQIVNDFQKGDIAEGYSVSREKKESFPLTVTSAQKNPTAFYLCASSSRTGAHEQYFGPGTRLTVT.

V gene TRBV12-3 or TRBV12-4 combines with J gene TRBJ2-2; D uncertain. The CDR3 covers 11 residues. Trimming removed 7 bases at V and 7 bases at J, with 7 bases between. The CDR3 sequence is CASTQIGELFF. In nucleotides, the CDR3 is TGTGCCAGCACCCAGATCGGGGAGCTGTTTTTT.

The J gene is TRBJ1-6, the V gene TRBV7-9; 7 nucleotides agree with TRBD1. Germline V gene lookup returns CDR1 SEHNR and CDR2 FQNEAQ (reference sequence). The CDR3 runs to 15 residues. With 4 bases clipped from V and 7 bases from J, the junction kept 7 bases outside the gene matches. This CDR3 is CASSSSGTENSPLHF. The CDR3 nucleotides are TGTGCCAGCAGCTCCTCCGGGACAGAAAATTCACCCCTCCACTTT.

The rearrangement joins TRBV28 to TRBJ2-2; D call uncertain. Looked up from germline, CDR1 is MDHEN and CDR2 is SYDVKM. This CDR3 contains 14 residues. The V end was cut by 3 bases, the J end by 0 bases, with 5 bases between. The CDR3, as DNA: TGTGCCAGCAGTTTGCGTACGAACACCGGGGAGCTGTTTTTT. Protein: CASSLRTNTGELFF.

The chain joins TRBV19 to TRBJ1-2; D is uncertain. The V gene lost 5 bases and the J gene lost 8 bases, with 18 bases spanning the gap. CDR1 is LNHDA and CDR2 is SQIVND in the germline V gene (reference sequence). The CDR3 extends over 14 amino acids. The CDR3 loop is CASSPRASTRGYTF. CDR3 sequence (DNA): TGTGCCAGTAGTCCGCGGGCCTCGACTAGGGGCTACACCTTC.

The CDR3 DNA reads as TGCGCCAGCAGCTTCCGGGACACTAACTATGGCTACACCTTC. Translation: CASSFRDTNYGYTF. This chain joins TRBV5-1 and TRBJ1-2; TRBD1 is a possible D gene (6 bases). Germline assignment: CDR1 SGHRS and CDR2 YFSETQ. The CDR3 covers 14 residues. Trimming removed 2 bases from V and 0 bases from J, with 8 bases in between.

This clone was detected once. The chain has TRBV25-1 and TRBJ1-1; TRBD1 matches at 7 bases. J gave up 0 bases and V 3 bases, and 7 bases lay outside the gene matches. CDR1 MGHDK and CDR2 SYGVNS come from the germline V gene. The CDR3 totals 16 residues. In DNA, the CDR3 is TGTGCCAGCAGTGACTCATTGGGACAGCTGAACACTGAAGCTTTCTTT. This encodes CASSDSLGQLNTEAFF.

The chain employs TRBV2 and TRBJ1-4, with 8 bases that match TRBD1. The germline V gene has CDR1 SNHLY and CDR2 FYNNEI. Trimming cost V 6 bases and J 4 bases; bases outside gene matches: 4. This CDR3 contains 14 residues. The CDR3 is CASRKTGVNEKLFF. As DNA, the CDR3 is TGTGCCAGCAGAAAGACAGGGGTTAATGAAAAACTGTTTTTT. Complete variable domain (other parts from reference TRBV2 and TRBJ1-4): EPEVTQTPSHQVTQMGQEVILRCVPISNHLYFYWYRQILGQKVEFLVSFYNNEISEKSEIFDDQFSVERPDGSNFTLKIRSTKLEDSAMYFCASRKTGVNEKLFFGSGTQLSVL.